This T cell receptor (beta chain) appears in the sequencing data of a study of beta chain features in type 1 diabetes. Turning to this clone: Its target is not known.

Study outcomes and limitations: Type 1 diabetes patients had TCRB CDR3s that were shorter (moderately but significantly so) in all four CD4+ subsets.

The trim removed 1 base at V and 3 bases at J, leaving 6 bases unmatched. The CDR3 is 16 residues long. Germline assignment: CDR1 LGHNA and CDR2 YSLEER. Investigators reverse transcribed all isolated RNA, so they sequenced expressed TCRB transcripts. The repertoire was sequenced with immunoSEQ multiplex PCR; TCRdb's copy has only in-frame clones and lacks some. The table shows under 300,000 clones, with around 15% occurring only once. Sequencing used naive CD4+ T cells from blood. The receptor comes from a man aged 25 to 45 with type 1 diabetes. The chain combines TRBV4-3 with TRBJ2-1; 7 nucleotides line up with TRBD1. Here the CDR3 reads CASSQVARQGYNEQFF. The CDR3 DNA is TGCGCCAGCAGCCAAGTTGCGCGACAGGGCTACAATGAGCAGTTCTTC.